One sample yielded the 15 T cell receptor beta chains listed below, sequenced in a study of circulating CD8 cells and anti-PD-1 response in melanoma. Live CD3+CD8+TCRalphabeta+ cells were sorted into four subsets by PD-1 and/or TIGIT. TCR libraries were prepared from roughly 14 ng of total RNA with the QIAseq Immune Repertoire TCR panel. TCRdb fed the reads into MiXCR, producing one record per CDR3 protein. The sample carries roughly 1,100 distinct CDR3 sequences, around 6.1% recorded once. Sample: CD8+ T cells from PBMCs, taken at baseline or after one month of anti-PD-1 therapy (not recorded which). All receptors derive from a human donor with melanoma.

This clonotype is medium-sized by share. The chain carries TRBV28 and TRBJ2-3; possibly TRBD2 for D (6 bases). V was cut by 1 base and J by 0 bases, with 8 bases left in between. The CDR3 has 15 amino acids. Germline V lookup: CDR1 MDHEN, CDR2 SYDVKM. The CDR3 is CASSLLSGSTDTQYF. CDR3 in DNA: TGTGCCAGCAGTTTATTAAGCGGGAGCACAGATACGCAGTATTTT.

By its share, this clonotype is medium-sized. The V and J genes are TRBV7-2 and TRBJ2-4, with D possibly TRBD1 on 5 matching bases. Germline lookup yields CDR1 SGHTA and CDR2 FQGNSA. The CDR3 extends over 16 amino acids. The V end lost 5 bases, the J end lost 4 bases, and 18 bases lay between the germline ends. CDR3 in amino acids: CASSHHNQGSKNIQYF. CDR3 coding DNA: TGTGCCAGCAGCCACCACAATCAGGGATCTAAAAACATTCAGTACTTC.

CDR3 residues: CAWSPGQGAQPQHF. The CDR3 region has the DNA TGTGCCTGGAGTCCGGGACAGGGGGCTCAGCCCCAGCATTTT. The chain carries TRBV30 and TRBJ1-5; 12 positions agree with TRBD1. Germline-derived CDR1 and CDR2 are GTSNPN and SVGIG (reference sequence). J was trimmed by 6 bases and V by 2 bases; bases with no gene match: 2. The CDR3 covers 14 residues.

This clonotype is medium-sized (0.01 to 0.1%) in the sample. The rearrangement uses TRBV24-1 and TRBJ2-1; TRBD1 might be the D (5 bases). CDR3 length: 13 amino acids. V was trimmed by 11 bases and J by 0 bases, leaving 10 bases between them. CDR1 and CDR2 (germline): KGHDR, SFDVKD. CDR3 sequence reads: CAIRDSSYNEQFF. In nucleotides, the CDR3 is TGTGCCATCCGAGACAGCTCCTACAATGAGCAGTTCTTC.

This clonotype qualifies as medium-sized. The chain employs TRBV6-5 and TRBJ2-7; D unresolved. Trimming removed 2 bases from V and 6 bases from J, with 5 bases in between. Germline lookup yields CDR1 MNHEY and CDR2 SVGAGI. This CDR3 spans 11 amino acids. Here the CDR3 DNA reads TGTGCCAGCAGTTACGGGGTCGAGCAGTACTTC. This sequence encodes CASSYGVEQYF.

By share, this clonotype ranks as medium-sized. The chain links TRBV23-1 to TRBJ2-2; 9 bases line up with TRBD1. TRBV23-1 is identified as an open reading frame with a role that is uncertain. CDR3 length equals 17 residues. The ends lost 3 bases at V and 1 base at J; junction bases unmatched: 6. CDR3 sequence reads: CASSHLDRGVNTGELFF. As DNA, the CDR3 is TGCGCCAGCAGTCATCTGGACAGGGGCGTGAACACCGGGGAGCTGTTTTTT.

Relative to its sample, this clonotype is medium-sized (0.01 to 0.1%). CDR3 sequence: CASPSRAHRTDPKGEQYF. The CDR3 DNA follows: TGTGCCAGCCCTTCCCGGGCCCACCGGACAGACCCTAAGGGCGAGCAGTACTTC. The chain recombines TRBV6-5 with TRBJ2-7; D is perhaps TRBD1 (6 bases). Trimming removed 8 bases at V and 6 bases at J, with 32 bases between. The CDR3 sequence is 18 residues long. The germline gives CDR1 MNHEY, CDR2 SVGAGI.

This clonotype is termed medium-sized. The chain carries TRBV7-9 and TRBJ1-1; no clear D. The CDR3 has 13 amino acids. The V end was cut by 5 bases, the J end by 3 bases, with 10 bases between. From germline, CDR1 is SEHNR and CDR2 FQNEAQ (reference sequence). The CDR3 region is CASSPSEDTEAFF. In DNA form, the CDR3 reads TGTGCCAGCAGCCCAAGCGAGGACACTGAAGCTTTCTTT.

This clonotype is categorized as medium-sized. The chain recombines TRBV12-3 or TRBV12-4 with TRBJ2-7; TRBD1 agrees at 7 bases. Germline trimming cut 5 bases from V and 3 bases from J; bases unmatched to any gene: 4. The CDR3 contains 13 residues. DNA for the CDR3: TGTGCCAGCAGTCCGGGACAGAGCTACGAGCAGTACTTC. Amino acids: CASSPGQSYEQYF.

By share, this clonotype ranks as large. The J gene is TRBJ2-7, the V gene TRBV27; possibly TRBD1 for D (5 bases). Trimming stripped 5 bases from V and 4 bases from J, with 12 bases between. The CDR3 length is 13 residues. Germline assignment: CDR1 MNHEY and CDR2 SMNVEV (reference sequence). This CDR3 is CASSPGKGYEQYF. The CDR3 nucleotides are TGTGCCAGCAGTCCAGGGAAGGGTTACGAGCAGTACTTC.

This clonotype is judged large (0.1 to 1%). The chain is built from TRBV28 and TRBJ2-7, with D perhaps matching TRBD1 (5 bases). Germline V gives CDR1 MDHEN, CDR2 SYDVKM. This CDR3 is built from 13 residues. Between the trimmed V and J ends, which lost 6 bases and 2 bases, there was a span of 11 bases. The CDR3 region has the DNA TGTGCCAGCAGGGAACAGGCTACCTACGAGCAGTACTTC. It yields the protein CASREQATYEQYF.

This clonotype ranks as medium-sized. The chain is built from TRBV27 and TRBJ2-2, with D perhaps being TRBD1 or TRBD2 (5 bases each). This CDR3 is 15 amino acids long. Trimming left V 3 bases short and J 6 bases short, with 14 bases between. Germline CDR1 is MNHEY and CDR2 is SMNVEV (reference sequence). The CDR3 spells CASSFGDVGPGELFF. CDR3 coding DNA: TGTGCCAGCAGTTTCGGGGACGTGGGGCCCGGGGAGCTGTTTTTT.

By its share, this clonotype is large. The J gene is TRBJ2-5, the V gene TRBV28; TRBD2 might be the D (6 bases). Germline V CDR1 and CDR2: MDHEN, SYDVKM. Trimming removed 3 bases at V and 3 bases at J, with 14 bases between. CDR3 length: 15 amino acids. As DNA, the CDR3 is TGTGCCAGCAGTTTCGGCGGGGATCTAAAAGAGACCCAGTACTTC. As protein: CASSFGGDLKETQYF.

This clonotype came up a few times. Because the CDR3 is missing its conserved closing phenylalanine or tryptophan, this is likely a read error. J is TRBJ2-3 and V is TRBV20-1; TRBD2 matches 12 bases. The CDR3 length is 15 residues. V shed 7 bases, J shed 3 bases, and the junction held 8 bases outside the gene matches. Germline V gene data show CDR1 as DFQATT and CDR2 as SNEGSKA (reference sequence). CDR3 in amino acids: CSVPGLAGPTDTQYI. For the CDR3, the DNA is TGCAGTGTTCCGGGACTAGCGGGTCCTACAGATACGCAGTATATT.

This clonotype is termed large (0.1 to 1%). The chain combines TRBV27 with TRBJ1-1, with D tentatively TRBD1 (5 bases). The CDR3 contains 13 residues. Trimming removed 2 bases from V and 4 bases from J, with 8 bases in between. Germline CDR1 and CDR2: MNHEY and SMNVEV (reference sequence). The DNA for the CDR3 is TGTGCCAGCAGTTTAGGGGGTATCACTGAAGCTTTCTTT. Its protein product is CASSLGGITEAFF.